This T cell receptor (beta chain) emerged from a study of CD8 T cells in ankylosing spondylitis. Notes on the study in general: Ankylosing spondylitis blood appeared to carry a characteristic TCR beta motif of roughly 8 highly homologous variants.

Trimming stripped 1 base from V and 3 bases from J, with 10 bases between. This CDR3 comprises 16 residues. Germline V lookup: CDR1 SGHVS, CDR2 FQNEAQ. This clonotype was found a few times. Its specificity is not known. In TCRdb, the 5' RACE reads were re-called with MiXCR into one record per CDR3 protein. Of hundreds of thousands of distinct CDR3 sequences listed, about 13% were seen once; the top ten hold almost 7%. Sequenced sample: blood, either unsorted or a sorted T cell fraction (not recorded which). The rearrangement links TRBV7-8 to TRBJ1-6; D is perhaps TRBD1 (5 bases). This receptor was taken from a male donor with ankylosing spondylitis. CDR3 amino acids: CASSLVTGVYNSPLHF. The CDR3 nucleotides are TGTGCCAGCAGCTTAGTAACAGGTGTCTATAATTCACCCCTCCACTTT. Combining the CDR3 with reference TRBV7-8 and TRBJ1-6 gives the whole variable domain GAGVSQSPRYKVAKRGQDVALRCDPISGHVSLFWYQQALGQGPEFLTYFQNEAQLDKSGLPSDRFFAERPEGSVSTLKIQRTQQEDSAVYLCASSLVTGVYNSPLHFGNGTRLTVT.